This T cell receptor (beta chain) was identified during a study of OX40 agonist ivuxolimab in advanced cancers. Study findings and constraints: Some nonresponders likewise displayed low normalized T-cell clonal expansion. Antigen specificity remained undetermined for the expanded peripheral T cells. Relative to CD4+, CD8+ T cells held more expanded clones on average.

Assay: immunoSEQ multiplex PCR; the TCRdb copy retains only in-frame clones and omits some. There are 30,000 to 40,000 clones in the sample; about 94% occur only once, and 22% lies in the top ten. In regard to this clone: The antigen is undetermined.

The CDR3 length is 15 residues. Per the germline V gene, CDR1 is SNHLY and CDR2 is FYNNEI. Trimming shortened V by 3 bases and J by 3 bases, and 11 bases separated the two germline ends. The sequence came from an adult with an advanced solid tumor such as melanoma, head and neck, liver or kidney cancer. This specimen was CD4+ or CD8+ T cells sorted from blood, taken in a trial of the OX40 agonist ivuxolimab. The V and J genes are TRBV2 and TRBJ1-4, with D uncertain. Here the CDR3 DNA reads TGTGCCAGCAGTGAGGCGCAGGAACCTAATGAAAAACTGTTTTTT. It specifies CASSEAQEPNEKLFF.